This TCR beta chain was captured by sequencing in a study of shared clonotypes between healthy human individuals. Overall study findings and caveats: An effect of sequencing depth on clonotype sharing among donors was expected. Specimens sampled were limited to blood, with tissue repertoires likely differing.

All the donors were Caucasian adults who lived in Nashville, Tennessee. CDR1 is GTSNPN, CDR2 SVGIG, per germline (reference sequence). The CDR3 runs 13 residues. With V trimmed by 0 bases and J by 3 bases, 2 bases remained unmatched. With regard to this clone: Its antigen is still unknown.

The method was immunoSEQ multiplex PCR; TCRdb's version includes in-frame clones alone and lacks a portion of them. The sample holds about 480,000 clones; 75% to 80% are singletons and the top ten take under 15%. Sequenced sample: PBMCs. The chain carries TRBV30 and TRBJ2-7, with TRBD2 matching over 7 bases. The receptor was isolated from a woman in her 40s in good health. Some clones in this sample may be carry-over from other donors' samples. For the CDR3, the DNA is TGTGCCTGGAGTGTCCGCGGGAGCTACGAGCAGTACTTC. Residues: CAWSVRGSYEQYF.